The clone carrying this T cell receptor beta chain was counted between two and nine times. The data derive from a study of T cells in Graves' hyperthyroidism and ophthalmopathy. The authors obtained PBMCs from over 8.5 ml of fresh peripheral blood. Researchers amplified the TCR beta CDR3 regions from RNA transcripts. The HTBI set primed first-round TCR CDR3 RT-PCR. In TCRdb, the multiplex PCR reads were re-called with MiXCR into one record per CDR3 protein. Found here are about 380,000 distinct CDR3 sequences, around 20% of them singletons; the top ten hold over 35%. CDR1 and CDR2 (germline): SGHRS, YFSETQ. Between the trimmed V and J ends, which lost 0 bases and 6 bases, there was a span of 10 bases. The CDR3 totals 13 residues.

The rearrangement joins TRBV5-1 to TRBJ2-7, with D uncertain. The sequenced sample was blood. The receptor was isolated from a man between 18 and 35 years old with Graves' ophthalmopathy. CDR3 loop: CASSLDGSGEQYF. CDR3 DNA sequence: TGCGCCAGCAGCTTGGACGGGTCCGGCGAGCAGTACTTC.